This entry lists 26 T cell receptor beta chains sequenced from one sample in a study of T-cell reconstitution after alpha-beta-depleted transplantation in children. The library targeted TCRbeta and was prepared with unique molecular identifiers. TCRdb redid the calling of the PCR reads with MiXCR, one entry per CDR3 protein. Here the sample spans hundreds of thousands of distinct CDR3 sequences, about 18% being singletons. The sample in question was PBMCs from the stem cell graft donor, obtained from the stem cell graft. The receptors were sampled from a human donor who donated a stem cell graft to a child with acute lymphoblastic leukemia.

The rearrangement joins TRBV14 to TRBJ2-3; D may be TRBD1 (5 bases). Germline V gene data show CDR1 as SGHDN and CDR2 as FVKESK. The germline V and J ends were trimmed by 1 base and 2 bases, with 13 bases remaining between them. The CDR3 spans 16 residues. The CDR3 DNA follows: TGTGCCAGCAGCCAAGGTCCCAGGGAAGTCACAGATACGCAGTATTTT. It translates to CASSQGPREVTDTQYF.

A few counts support this clonotype. The chain employs TRBV20-1 and TRBJ2-7; a weak D match, TRBD1 (7 bases). The V gene's germline CDR1 is DFQATT and CDR2 SNEGSKA (reference sequence). Deletions cut 3 bases from V and 7 bases from J, with 25 bases between. The CDR3 is made up of 16 amino acids. CDR3 in amino acids: CSARPYLGQGGLEQYF. In DNA form, the CDR3 reads TGCAGTGCTAGGCCGTATCTGGGGCAGGGGGGATTAGAGCAGTACTTC.

The chain combines TRBV12-3 or TRBV12-4 with TRBJ1-1; 8 positions match TRBD1. The CDR3 consists of 12 residues. Losses at the gene ends were 4 bases for V and 10 bases for J; bases not matched to a gene: 5. The CDR3 loop is CASSSRQGSAFF. CDR3 sequence (DNA): TGTGCCAGCAGTTCCCGACAGGGGTCAGCTTTCTTT.

V usage is TRBV5-1 and J usage is TRBJ1-5, with D maybe TRBD1 (6 bases). Deletions cut 0 bases from V and 10 bases from J, with 17 bases between. The CDR3 runs 15 residues. Germline values: CDR1 SGHRS, CDR2 YFSETQ. The CDR3: CASSLGGQPIEPQHF. Here the CDR3 DNA reads TGCGCCAGCAGCTTGGGGGGACAACCCATCGAACCCCAGCATTTT.

This clonotype was found a few times. The V call is TRBV10-3, the J call TRBJ1-5; weak D call: TRBD1 (5 bases). Trimming removed 2 bases at V and 2 bases at J, with 10 bases between. CDR3 length equals 15 residues. Germline V gene lookup returns CDR1 ENHRY and CDR2 SYGVKD. CDR3 in DNA: TGTGCCATCAGTGAGGAGGGACGGGGCAATCAGCCCCAGCATTTT. Its protein is CAISEEGRGNQPQHF.

The rearrangement links TRBV24-1 to TRBJ2-2; D is ambiguous. V was trimmed by 8 bases and J by 0 bases, leaving 6 bases between them. Germline V gene data show CDR1 as KGHDR and CDR2 as SFDVKD. CDR3 size: 13 residues. CDR3 sequence: CATTDANTGELFF. The DNA for the CDR3 is TGTGCCACCACGGACGCGAACACCGGGGAGCTGTTTTTT.

Turning to this clonotype: Given the absence of the conserved phenylalanine or tryptophan at the CDR3 end, a read error is likely. The chain links TRBV7-9 to TRBJ2-1; D is possibly TRBD1 or TRBD2 (5 bases each). The germline V and J ends were trimmed by 5 bases and 5 bases, with 22 bases remaining between them. The germline gives CDR1 SEHNR, CDR2 FQNEAQ (reference sequence). CDR3 length: 17 amino acids. The CDR3 protein is CASSMRGAGPSDNEQFS. The CDR3 nucleotides read TGTGCCAGCAGCATGAGGGGCGCCGGCCCTAGTGACAATGAGCAGTTCTCC.

This clonotype turned up a few times. This chain connects TRBV5-1 to TRBJ1-1, with D unresolved. CDR1 and CDR2 (germline): SGHRS, YFSETQ. Trimming took off 4 bases at V and 1 base at J, with 14 bases between the two ends. This CDR3 has 15 amino acids. The CDR3: CASSLEVGENTEAFF. The CDR3 region has the DNA TGCGCCAGCAGCCTGGAGGTTGGAGAGAACACTGAAGCTTTCTTT.

The gene calls are TRBV6-2 or TRBV6-3 and TRBJ2-7; tentative D call: TRBD1 (5 bases). V was trimmed by 7 bases and J by 3 bases, leaving 16 bases between them. The CDR3 contains 14 residues. Germline CDR1 and CDR2: MNHEY and SVGEGT. The CDR3 is CASTLPGFGYEQYF. The CDR3 coding sequence is TGTGCCAGCACTCTTCCAGGGTTCGGCTACGAGCAGTACTTC.

The chain links TRBV20-1 to TRBJ2-1; no clear D. The CDR3 extends over 15 amino acids. The germline V gene encodes CDR1 DFQATT and CDR2 SNEGSKA (reference sequence). Deletions cut 1 base from V and 6 bases from J, with 16 bases between. CDR3 residues: CSARGVVRSVNEQFF. CDR3 DNA sequence: TGCAGTGCTAGAGGGGTCGTGAGATCGGTCAATGAGCAGTTCTTC.

A few counts support this clonotype. The junction does not match germline at one end; this may be a read error. The rearrangement joins TRBV5-1 to TRBJ2-5, with TRBD2 matching over 12 bases. Germline CDR1 reads SGHRS; CDR2 reads YFSETQ. This CDR3 has 14 amino acids. The CDR3 sequence: CASSTLAGGETQYF. CDR3 nucleotides: TGTGCCAGCAGCACACTAGCGGGAGGAGAGACCCAGTACTTC.

This chain joins TRBV9 and TRBJ1-2; TRBD1 agrees at 9 bases. The CDR3 length is 13 residues. From germline, CDR1 is SGDLS and CDR2 YYNGEE. Trimming at V came to 3 bases and at J to 8 bases, leaving 5 bases not matched to a gene. The CDR3 DNA follows: TGTGCCAGCAGCGGTGGGACAGGGCCGGGCTACACCTTC. Protein product: CASSGGTGPGYTF.

This clonotype has more than one count but fewer than ten. The chain couples TRBV12-3 or TRBV12-4 to TRBJ2-1; a weak D match, TRBD2 (5 bases). This CDR3 has 13 residues. V was pared by 6 bases and J by 10 bases, with 16 bases between. The CDR3 coding sequence is TGTGCCAGCAGGCTGACCACGGGGAAAGAGCAGTTCTTC. It encodes CASRLTTGKEQFF.

This rearrangement joins TRBV27 to TRBJ2-7; D is unclear. Germline V gene sequence: CDR1 MNHEY, CDR2 SMNVEV (reference sequence). This CDR3 is built from 13 residues. V dropped 3 bases and J dropped 4 bases, with 10 bases sitting between them. The CDR3 loop is CASSLGMAYEQYF. As DNA, the CDR3 is TGTGCCAGCAGTTTGGGTATGGCTTACGAGCAGTACTTC.

The chain joins TRBV6-5 to TRBJ2-5, with D possibly matching TRBD2 (6 bases). V lost 0 bases, J lost 6 bases, and 20 bases lay in between. The CDR3 spans 17 residues. Germline assignment: CDR1 MNHEY and CDR2 SVGAGI. CDR3 in amino acids: CASSYSIGLSGLKTQYF. In DNA form, the CDR3 reads TGTGCCAGCAGTTACTCAATAGGGTTGTCGGGACTCAAGACCCAGTACTTC.

The genes are TRBV24-1 and TRBJ2-6; 8 positions agree with TRBD1. CDR3 size: 16 residues. The germline gives CDR1 KGHDR, CDR2 SFDVKD. V was clipped by 4 bases and J by 3 bases; unmatched bases: 4. CDR3: CATSEYRGVGANVLTF. In DNA, the CDR3 is TGTGCCACCAGTGAATACAGGGGGGTTGGGGCCAACGTCCTGACTTTC.

The rearrangement joins TRBV9 to TRBJ1-1; unclear D gene. Germline CDR1 SGDLS, CDR2 YYNGEE. The length of the CDR3 is 14 residues. V was clipped by 0 bases and J by 1 base, with 7 bases between them. The CDR3 here is CASSVDIRNTEAFF. The CDR3 DNA is TGTGCCAGCAGCGTAGACATTAGGAACACTGAAGCTTTCTTT. The full variable domain, in which reference TRBV9 and TRBJ1-1 provide the parts outside the CDR3, is DSGVTQTPKHLITATGQRVTLRCSPRSGDLSVYWYQQSLDQGLQFLIQYYNGEERAKGNILERFSAQQFPDLHSELNLSSLELGDSALYFCASSVDIRNTEAFFGQGTRLTVV.

The chain couples TRBV9 to TRBJ1-2; perhaps TRBD1 as D (6 bases). This CDR3 has 15 residues. The germline gives CDR1 SGDLS, CDR2 YYNGEE. V lost 5 bases, J lost 0 bases, and 14 bases lay in between. CDR3 region: CASRGAVGTNYGYTF. CDR3 sequence (DNA): TGTGCCAGCAGGGGGGCGGTGGGGACTAACTATGGCTACACCTTC.

There are a few counts of this clonotype. The chain recombines TRBV7-9 with TRBJ2-1; 7 nucleotides line up with TRBD2. Germline loops: CDR1 SEHNR, CDR2 FQNEAQ (reference sequence). CDR3 length: 15 amino acids. Trimming at V came to 1 base and at J to 12 bases, leaving 12 bases not matched to a gene. The DNA for the CDR3 is TGTGCCAGCAGCTTAGGGGGTGCAGCGGGAATAGGGCAGTTCTTC. It yields the protein CASSLGGAAGIGQFF.

In this sample, this clonotype turned up a few times. The chain combines TRBV7-9 with TRBJ1-1; no definite D call. Germline CDR1 and CDR2: SEHNR and FQNEAQ (reference sequence). V dropped 1 base and J dropped 3 bases, with 3 bases sitting between them. The CDR3 is 12 residues long. CDR3 in DNA: TGTGCCAGCAGCTTAGAGTACACTGAAGCTTTCTTT. This codes for CASSLEYTEAFF.

The chain employs TRBV27 and TRBJ2-7; 8 bases are a match to TRBD1. The CDR3 sequence is 16 residues long. In germline, CDR1 is MNHEY, CDR2 SMNVEV (reference sequence). Losses at the gene ends were 1 base for V and 3 bases for J; bases not matched to a gene: 8. CDR3 sequence (DNA): TGTGCCAGCAGTTTATATCCGGGAGACAGGGGCTACGAGCAGTACTTC. It codes for CASSLYPGDRGYEQYF.

This clonotype has just a few counts. V is TRBV12-3 or TRBV12-4 and J is TRBJ2-1, with 8 bases identical to TRBD2. The V and J ends lost 3 bases and 9 bases, in that order; junction bases with no gene match: 13. This CDR3 comprises 16 residues. CDR3 DNA sequence: TGTGCCAGCAGTTTTAGGGGACTAGGGGTGGGTGGTGAGCAGTTCTTC. It yields the protein CASSFRGLGVGGEQFF.

This clonotype was recorded many times. The chain combines TRBV29-1 with TRBJ1-1, with D possibly being TRBD1 (6 bases). This CDR3 comprises 13 residues. CDR1 is SQVTM and CDR2 is ANQGSEA in the germline V gene. Between the trimmed V and J ends, which lost 7 bases and 0 bases, there was a span of 12 bases. The CDR3 DNA sequence: TGCAGCGGGAACAGGGATATGAACACTGAAGCTTTCTTT. Its protein product is CSGNRDMNTEAFF. Full variable domain (rest looked up from reference TRBV29-1 and TRBJ1-1): SAVISQKPSRDICQRGTSLTIQCQVDSQVTMMFWYRQQPGQSLTLIATANQGSEATYESGFVIDKFPISRPNLTFSTLTVSNMSPEDSSIYLCSGNRDMNTEAFFGQGTRLTVV.

The chain recombines TRBV3-1 with TRBJ1-2; a weak D match, TRBD1 (6 bases). V was clipped by 4 bases and J by 4 bases, with 13 bases between them. Germline values: CDR1 LGHDT, CDR2 YNNKEL (reference sequence). This CDR3 is built from 14 residues. For the CDR3, the DNA is TGTGCCAGCAGCCCCCCCGGGGGCGGCTATGGCTACACCTTC. It yields the protein CASSPPGGGYGYTF.

This clonotype has a handful of counts. The genes are TRBV11-2 and TRBJ2-3; the D is unclear. Trimming removed 8 bases at V and 1 base at J, with 10 bases between. The CDR3 sequence is 13 residues long. Germline V CDR1 and CDR2: SGHAT, FQNNGV. CDR3 DNA: TGTGCCAGCTCCACACGGGGCACAGATACGCAGTATTTT. The encoded protein is CASSTRGTDTQYF.

With respect to this clonotype: An end of the junction differs from the germline gene, which may be a read error. CDR3 bases: TGTGGCAGCGCCCTGGGGCAAGAGACCCAGTACTTC. Encoded protein: CGSALGQETQYF. V gene TRBV2 combines with J gene TRBJ2-5; D remains unclear. Per germline, CDR1 SNHLY and CDR2 FYNNEI. The length of the CDR3 is 12 residues.